This paragraph covers one T cell receptor (beta chain) sequence. The target antigen is unknown. Germline trimming cut 6 bases from V and 6 bases from J; bases unmatched to any gene: 8. The CDR3 has 14 residues. Per germline, CDR1 MDHEN and CDR2 SYDVKM. The sample is drawn from a study of CD8 T cells in ankylosing spondylitis. Study observations and caveats: Clones linked to disease, bearing a CD8+ phenotype, were relatively rare in peripheral blood. There were earlier reports of some motif variants in reactive arthritis synovial fluid and blood. Apparently characteristic of ankylosing spondylitis blood was a TCR beta motif (fewer than ten highly homologous variants).

The TCR beta libraries were generated through quantitative 5'-RACE incorporating molecular barcodes. TCRdb reanalysed the 5' RACE reads using MiXCR and keeps one entry per CDR3 protein. The repertoire has a few hundred thousand distinct CDR3 sequences, around 19% of them found once; the top ten carry roughly 8%. Source material: blood, either unsorted or a sorted T cell fraction (not recorded which). The sequence came from a male donor with ankylosing spondylitis or in good health (not recorded which). The rearrangement uses TRBV28 and TRBJ1-5, with 7 bases aligning to TRBD1. The CDR3 DNA is TGTGCCAGCAGCGAGACAGGGACTTTTCAGCCCCAGCATTTT. Its protein product is CASSETGTFQPQHF.